The 15 T cell receptor beta chains listed next were all sequenced from one sample in a study of control samples from healthy donors and cancer patients (dated by TCRdb to about 2020). Receptor libraries were prepared by the immunoSEQ multiplex PCR assay. Imported from immuneACCESS, the table was reduced by TCRdb to in-frame sequences with V and J called. These copies leave out some clones; in studies compared against another copy, an unresolved V gene accounts for under half, and the cause of the remainder is not known. Counted in this sample were roughly 180,000 clones; around 93% of them appeared once. 4.1% of the sample is held by the ten biggest clonotypes. The sample comprised blood. The origin of the receptors is a woman aged 60 to 75 in good health.

J is TRBJ1-4 and V is TRBV18; tentative D call: TRBD1 (5 bases). Looked up from germline, CDR1 is KGHSH and CDR2 is LQKENI. This CDR3 is 15 amino acids long. Deletions cut 3 bases from V and 0 bases from J, with 8 bases between. For the CDR3, the DNA is TGTGCCAGCTCACCCATGGGGGCAACTAATGAAAAACTGTTTTTT. Protein product: CASSPMGATNEKLFF.

The chain has TRBV19 and TRBJ1-4, with 8 positions matching TRBD1. The CDR3 covers 16 residues. CDR1 and CDR2 (germline): LNHDA, SQIVND (reference sequence). V shed 5 bases and J 2 bases; nucleotides not matched to a gene: 7. CDR3 region: CASSDRGRPTNEKLFF. The CDR3 region has the DNA TGTGCCAGTAGTGACAGGGGAAGGCCTACTAATGAAAAACTGTTTTTT.

The V call is TRBV7-2, the J call TRBJ1-1; D gene uncertain. The germline V gene has CDR1 SGHTA and CDR2 FQGNSA. Deletions cut 5 bases from V and 1 base from J, with 11 bases between. The CDR3 length is 14 residues. CDR3 coding DNA: TGTGCCAGCAGCCCCCAGTATGGGAACACTGAAGCTTTCTTT. It encodes CASSPQYGNTEAFF.

The chain carries TRBV5-5 and TRBJ1-5; 10 positions match TRBD1. V was pared by 0 bases and J by 6 bases, with 6 bases of the junction left unmatched. This CDR3 has 16 residues. Germline V CDR1 and CDR2: SGHKS, YYEKEE (reference sequence). The CDR3 protein is CASSLEGQGIGQPQHF. For the CDR3, the DNA is TGTGCCAGCAGCTTGGAGGGACAGGGGATTGGTCAGCCCCAGCATTTT.

In regard to this clone: The same CDR3 is also encoded by other DNA sequences in this sample. The J gene is TRBJ2-1, the V gene TRBV27; 8 nucleotides agree with TRBD2. Germline V gives CDR1 MNHEY, CDR2 SMNVEV (reference sequence). The CDR3 has 14 amino acids. Unmatched junction bases numbered 3, after V lost 3 bases and J lost 5 bases. This CDR3 is CASSLAGGNNEQFF. The DNA for the CDR3 is TGTGCCAGCAGTTTGGCGGGGGGAAACAATGAGCAGTTCTTC.

This sequence joins TRBV15 and TRBJ1-2; possibly TRBD1 for D (5 bases). The CDR3 is made up of 14 amino acids. The germline gives CDR1 LNHNV, CDR2 YYDKDF (reference sequence). Trimming cost V 0 bases and J 5 bases, with 10 bases left between them. Here the CDR3 reads CATSRDLGGYGYTF. In DNA, the CDR3 is TGTGCCACCAGCAGAGATTTGGGGGGTTATGGCTACACCTTC.

The V and J genes are TRBV9 and TRBJ2-1, with 9 bases fitting TRBD2. The CDR3 is 17 amino acids. The ends lost 0 bases at V and 5 bases at J; junction bases unmatched: 9. CDR1 and CDR2 (germline): SGDLS, YYNGEE. The CDR3 DNA reads as TGTGCCAGCAGCGTAGGATCGGGGACTAGCAGGAACAATGAGCAGTTCTTC. Translated, it gives CASSVGSGTSRNNEQFF.

This clone was observed once. The CDR3 DNA sequence: TGTGCCAGCAGGCTACTAGCGGGGGTCGTGAACACCGGGGAGCTGTTTTTT. It translates to CASRLLAGVVNTGELFF. V gene TRBV3-1 (or the pseudogene TRBV3-2) combines with J gene TRBJ2-2; TRBD2 matches 11 bases. Germline V gene lookup returns CDR1 LGHDT and CDR2 YNNKEL (reference sequence). The CDR3 consists of 17 residues. The V and J ends lost 6 bases and 1 base, in that order; junction bases with no gene match: 7.

The chain carries TRBV24-1 and TRBJ1-2, with TRBD1 matching over 7 bases. The CDR3 has 15 residues. V gave up 3 bases and J gave up 7 bases; unmatched junction bases: 10. Germline-derived CDR1 and CDR2 are KGHDR and SFDVKD. The CDR3 is CATSDQGVIEGGYTF. CDR3 DNA: TGTGCCACCAGTGATCAGGGGGTCATAGAGGGTGGCTACACCTTC.

V usage is TRBV12-3 or TRBV12-4 and J usage is TRBJ1-1; D ambiguous. The CDR3 sequence is 12 residues long. V lost 6 bases to trimming and J lost 11 bases, with 16 bases between them. The CDR3 region is CASRTDTKWAFF. The CDR3 nucleotides are TGTGCCAGCAGAACCGACACAAAGTGGGCTTTCTTT.

The J gene is TRBJ1-2, the V gene TRBV18; 7 nucleotides match TRBD1. CDR1 and CDR2 from the germline V gene are KGHSH and LQKENI. The junction had 6 bases not matched to a gene; V was cut back by 5 bases and J by 0 bases. CDR3 size: 15 residues. CDR3 protein: CASSDRDRSNYGYTF. CDR3 nucleotides: TGTGCCAGCTCAGACCGGGACAGATCTAACTATGGCTACACCTTC.

This chain connects TRBV5-1 to TRBJ2-5; D might be TRBD2 (6 bases). The CDR3 runs 14 residues. Trimming removed 4 bases from V and 2 bases from J, with 12 bases in between. The germline V gene encodes CDR1 SGHRS and CDR2 YFSETQ. The CDR3 region has the DNA TGCGCCAGCAGCAGATCTAGCGCTCAAGAGACCCAGTACTTC. Translating it yields CASSRSSAQETQYF.

The chain couples TRBV5-1 to TRBJ2-2; D gene unclear. The CDR3 has 14 residues. Deletions cut 1 base from V and 2 bases from J, with 6 bases between. Germline V CDR1 and CDR2: SGHRS, YFSETQ. CDR3 in amino acids: CASSLMVNTGELFF. CDR3 nucleotides: TGCGCCAGCAGCTTGATGGTCAACACCGGGGAGCTGTTTTTT.

V is TRBV10-3 and J is TRBJ1-1; tentatively, D is TRBD1 (5 bases). CDR1 and CDR2 from the germline V gene are ENHRY and SYGVKD. The CDR3 is made up of 13 amino acids. Between the trimmed V and J ends, which lost 0 bases and 8 bases, there was a span of 10 bases. In DNA, the CDR3 is TGTGCCATCAGTGAGTCGGGGTCAGGGGAAGCTTTCTTT. Translating it yields CAISESGSGEAFF.

The J gene is TRBJ1-3, the V gene TRBV13; D is uncertain. This CDR3 is 15 amino acids long. Trimming left V 5 bases short and J 4 bases short, with 15 bases between. Germline V gene lookup returns CDR1 PRHDT and CDR2 FYEKMQ (reference sequence). For the CDR3, the DNA is TGTGCCAGCAGCGGAGACACCTTCGGGGGAAACACCATATATTTT. Amino acids: CASSGDTFGGNTIYF.